A selection of T cell receptor beta chains follows, all from one sample in a study of a mutant IDH1 vaccine in newly diagnosed glioma. This table comes from immunoSEQ multiplex PCR, and its TCRdb copy is limited to in-frame clones, with some not included. The sample has over 45,000 clones, more than 90% seen once. Sequencing used PBMCs, obtained from a glioma patient treated with radiotherapy, temozolomide or both. All receptors come from a man in his fifties with glioma. CDR3s include the opening cysteine and the closing phenylalanine or tryptophan.

v_gene	CDR3aa
TRBV4-1	CASSQDHGGLLYEQYF
TRBV5-8	CASSFTLRATYEQYF
TRBV10-2	CASSDPGFASYEQYF
TRBV10-1	CASSLVAGGPYNEQFF
TRBV19	CASSQTVVGETQYF
TRBV19	CASSAGWAEQFF
TRBV7-9	CASSHQGANEKLFF
TRBV9	CASSRDPLNPGELFF
TRBV19	CASSIGGPNTEAFF
TRBV7-8	CASSTGTVNEKLFF
TRBV7-3	CASSDPLRGAEQFF
TRBV28	CASSLSRAGEQYF
TRBV4-2	CASSQARTVHEQFF
TRBV5-1	CASSPQGQGAIEAFF
TRBV27	CASSSNRGNYGYTF